This T cell receptor beta chain emerged from a study of T cells expressing NK-cell markers. Background on the study: CD3+CD56+NKG2C+, CD3+CD56+NKG2C- and CD3+CD56-NKG2C+ T cells, once sorted, supplied the TCR beta repertoires.

TCRdb reworked the 5' RACE reads into one entry per CDR3 protein, no DNA. Its table lists 150,000 to 160,000 distinct CDR3 sequences. Germline CDR1 reads MNHEY; CDR2 reads SMNVEV (reference sequence). The CDR3 sequence is 16 residues long. Study-wide points: Dominant NKG2C+ clonotypes made up roughly 1.0-8% of CD8+ T cells in roughly 6 donors. Clarity on HCMV specificity was lacking for the expanded NKG2C+ T cell clones.

For this clonotype: Its antigen is not known.

The material sequenced was blood T cells: a sorted CD56 or NKG2C T cell subset, CD4+ or CD8+ T cells, or bulk PBMC T cells (not recorded which). The TCR comes from a woman between 45 and 60 years old in good health. The chain links TRBV27 to TRBJ2-2; TCRdb's D gene call, TRBD2, goes unchecked for lack of DNA. The CDR3 sequence is CASSPNSGRDTGELFF.